The entry below describes one TCR beta chain. Its antigen is not yet known. No much larger clone exists at a distance of one base, and base qualities are not known. CDR1 and CDR2 were assigned from the germline V gene as LGHNA and YSLEER. The germline ends are 18 bases apart after V is trimmed by 4 bases and J by 3 bases. From its cysteine to its phenylalanine, the CDR3 spans 16 amino acids. Only the CDR3 part of the read is kept: 48 bases, read in frame from the first base. TCRbeta CDR3 regions were amplified from genomic DNA by means of the immunoSEQ Assay, a bias-controlled multiplex PCR. The paper's processing steps were these. Within the assay, amplification of reference gene primers was used to estimate how many nucleated cells each sample contained. Sequence reads were collapsed and filtered to measure the absolute abundance of every unique TCRbeta CDR3 rearrangement. Productive Simpson clonality was computed per sample as the square root of Simpson's diversity index over productive rearrangements. TCRdb took this table from immuneACCESS and kept in-frame rearrangements with V and J called. Such tables lack part of the clones; where checked against another copy, unresolved V genes explain under half of the gap, and the rest is unexplained. Clonal size and the V and J genes are those of that table, whereas D and trimming came from the DNA. The sample data list approximately 400,000 clones, and more than 75% of these were observed just once. 1% to 1.5% of the sample is held by the ten biggest clonotypes.

This specimen comes from a study of blood T cell repertoires in COVID-19 (dated by TCRdb to 2018 to 2020). About the full investigation: Samples from collaborators originated in the United States, Italy and Spain and spanned both the acute and convalescent phases of COVID-19. The material from the prospective study consisted of cDNA or gDNA derived from T cells, B-cell-depleted T cells, or PBMCs. Where HLA class I and class II types were available, the types were taken from metadata supplied by the sample provider, not from assay-based typing. Subjects who had been exposed to COVID-19, were actively infected with it, or had recovered from it provided the deeply sampled blood TCRbeta repertoires that made up the dataset. The repertoires were released in a freely available public database meant as a resource for research on the immune response to SARS-CoV-2. A de-identified subject ID, COVID-19 status, age in years and sex were almost always included in the sample metadata. Samples were obtained from the ongoing ImmuneRACE study (first 160 participants) and from over a thousand subjects provided by 6 global collaborators. What the work shows at the level of the full study, not this receptor alone: Clinical and demographic metadata were provided uncurated, with the amount varying by source and participant.

Participants in the prospective study were enrolled through a virtual design, were aged roughly 18 to 90 years, and lived in roughly 24 United States geographic areas. Cohort assignment in the prospective study relied on participant-reported clinical history from a screening survey and a study questionnaire. ImmuneRACE Cohort 3 recovered participants were defined by two consecutive negative NP/OP PCR tests, healthcare professional clearance, or symptom resolution. Mobile phlebotomists in the prospective study collected whole blood, serum and a nasopharyngeal or oropharyngeal swab from every participant. Prospective study participants could optionally give additional blood draws and questionnaires over a roughly two-month period. Prospective study blood samples were shipped either frozen or at room temperature before DNA extraction.

This sequence uses TRBV4-3 and TRBJ1-2; D gene: possibly TRBD1, on 6 matching bases. The receptor comes from a man younger than 45 who had recovered from COVID-19. Sequenced material: PBMCs or T cells enriched from blood (not recorded which). This receptor carries the CDR3 CASSRRRKDSYYGYTF. The sequenced DNA is TGCGCCAGCAGCCGCCGTAGGAAGGACAGCTACTATGGCTACACCTTC.